This entry is about one T cell receptor beta chain. The antigen is unknown. The data derive from a study of OX40 agonist ivuxolimab in advanced cancers. About the research overall: Dose-escalation patients suffered from hepatocellular carcinoma, melanoma, renal cell or head and neck cancer. Three partial responders included one hepatocellular carcinoma patient and two cutaneous melanoma patients. Study findings and constraints: The investigators did not determine what antigen specificity the expanded peripheral T cells had.

Assay: immunoSEQ multiplex PCR; the TCRdb copy retains only in-frame clones and omits some. In the table there are 45,000 to 65,000 clones, approximately 88% of which are singletons. With baseline, cycle 4 day 1, and cycle 7 day 1 as timepoints, blood was sampled. The CDR3 totals 15 residues. V was shortened by 5 bases and J by 11 bases, with 22 bases between the two germline ends. CDR1 is MNHEY and CDR2 is SVGAGI in the germline V gene. The receptor was derived from an adult with an advanced solid tumor such as melanoma, head and neck, liver or kidney cancer. The sequencing used CD4+ or CD8+ T cells sorted from blood, collected in a trial of the OX40 agonist ivuxolimab. V gene TRBV6-5 combines with J gene TRBJ1-5, with TRBD1 as a possible D gene (5 bases). The CDR3 protein is CASSMDTTQGMAQHF. The CDR3 coding sequence is TGTGCCAGCAGTATGGACACGACTCAAGGGATGGCCCAGCATTTT.